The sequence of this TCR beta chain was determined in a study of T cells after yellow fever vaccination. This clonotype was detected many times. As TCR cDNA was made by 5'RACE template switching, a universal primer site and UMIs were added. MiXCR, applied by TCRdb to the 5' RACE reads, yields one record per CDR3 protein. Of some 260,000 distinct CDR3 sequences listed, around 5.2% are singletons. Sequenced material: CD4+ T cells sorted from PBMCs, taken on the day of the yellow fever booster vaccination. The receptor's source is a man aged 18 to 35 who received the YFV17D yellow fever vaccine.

The CDR3 DNA sequence: TGTGCCAGCAGCCAGTCGGGGGGGGCTCAGGAGACCCAGTACTTC. It encodes CASSQSGGAQETQYF. The J gene is TRBJ2-5, the V gene TRBV5-4, with TRBD2 matching over 8 bases. V shed 4 bases and J 5 bases; nucleotides not matched to a gene: 10. CDR3 size: 15 residues. From germline, CDR1 is SGHNT and CDR2 YYREEE (reference sequence). The full variable domain, with the rest looked up from reference TRBV5-4 and TRBJ2-5, is ETGVTQSPTHLIKTRGQQVTLRCSSQSGHNTVSWYQQALGQGPQFIFQYYREEENGRGNFPPRFSGLQFPNYSSELNVNALELDDSALYLCASSQSGGAQETQYFGPGTRLLVL.